This entry lists 32 T cell receptor beta chains sequenced from one sample in a study of T-cell memory formation after mild COVID-19. From the 5' RACE reads, TCRdb called clonotypes with MiXCR, one entry per CDR3 protein. The sample includes 200,000 to 250,000 distinct CDR3 sequences, over 7.5% of them seen just once. Sequencing was performed on PBMCs or a T cell subset sorted from them (not recorded which). These receptors came from a man aged 18 to 30 who had mild COVID-19 (a few samples of this study predate the infection). Cell type and time point are not known.

This clonotype has only a few counts. The V gene is TRBV16, the J gene TRBJ2-7; 7 bases match TRBD2. The germline CDR1 and CDR2 sequences are KGHSY and FQNENV. CDR3 length equals 13 residues. With 3 bases clipped from V and 5 bases from J, the junction kept 4 bases outside the gene matches. The CDR3 loop reads CASSQRRGNEQYV. The CDR3 DNA sequence: TGTGCCAGCAGCCAGAGGCGGGGGAACGAGCAGTACGTC.

This clonotype has ten or more counts. This chain links TRBV5-1 with TRBJ2-3, with TRBD2 matching 9 bases. The CDR3 has 15 residues. V trimming: 1 base; J trimming: 6 bases; junction bases outside the gene matches: 6. Germline V CDR1 and CDR2: SGHRS, YFSETQ. The chain's CDR3 is CASSLRASGEDTQYF. The CDR3 DNA sequence: TGCGCCAGCAGCTTGAGGGCTAGCGGGGAGGATACGCAGTATTTT.

CDR3 nucleotide sequence: TGTGCCAGCTCAAGGGGAGATACAGTCTCCTACGAGCAGTACGTC. Its protein product is CASSRGDTVSYEQYV. The chain carries TRBV18 and TRBJ2-7; D may be TRBD1 or TRBD2 (5 bases each). The length of the CDR3 is 15 residues. Germline assignment: CDR1 KGHSH and CDR2 LQKENI. Trimming shortened V by 5 bases and J by 0 bases, and 14 bases separated the two germline ends.

This clonotype was picked up a small number of times. The rearrangement links TRBV18 to TRBJ1-2, with D possibly matching TRBD1 (6 bases). The CDR3 sequence is 12 residues long. Germline lookup yields CDR1 KGHSH and CDR2 LQKENI. The V end lost 6 bases, the J end lost 8 bases, and 13 bases lay between the germline ends. The CDR3 is CASSPDSRGYTF. CDR3 nucleotides: TGTGCCAGCTCCCCGGACAGTAGGGGCTACACCTTC. Looking up the rest from reference TRBV18 and TRBJ1-2 gives the full variable domain: NAGVMQNPRHLVRRRGQEARLRCSPMKGHSHVYWYRQLPEEGLKFMVYLQKENIIDESGMPKERFSAEFPKEGPSILRIQQVVRGDSAAYFCASSPDSRGYTFGSGTRLTVV.

This clonotype was seen a handful of times. The J gene is TRBJ2-5, the V gene TRBV7-3, with D hard to call. The CDR3 covers 14 residues. Germline loops: CDR1 SGHTA, CDR2 FQGTGA. The V end lost 6 bases, the J end lost 0 bases, and 11 bases lay between the germline ends. The CDR3 spells CASSPNGYQETQYF. The DNA for the CDR3 is TGTGCCAGCAGTCCAAATGGGTACCAAGAGACCCAGTACTTC. The full variable domain, in which reference TRBV7-3 and TRBJ2-5 provide the parts outside the CDR3, is GAGVSQTPSNKVTEKGKYVELRCDPISGHTALYWYRQSLGQGPEFLIYFQGTGAADDSGLPNDRFFAVRPEGSVSTLKIQRTERGDSAVYLCASSPNGYQETQYFGPGTRLLVL.

The chain is built from TRBV25-1 and TRBJ1-2; TRBD1 aligns across 8 bases. Germline lookup yields CDR1 MGHDK and CDR2 SYGVNS. This CDR3 region has 19 residues. The trim removed 6 bases at V and 0 bases at J, leaving 18 bases unmatched. The CDR3 reads CASSPNLGQAGGSNYGYTF. As DNA, the CDR3 is TGTGCCAGCAGCCCAAATTTGGGACAGGCCGGAGGATCTAACTATGGCTACACCTTC.

This clonotype was picked up many times. The gene calls are TRBV12-3 or TRBV12-4 and TRBJ1-1, with D hard to call. V was cut by 6 bases and J by 4 bases, with 12 bases left in between. The CDR3 is 13 residues long. In DNA, the CDR3 is TGTGCCAGCAGCCGTGGGTGGGGCACTGAAGCTTTCTTT. This encodes CASSRGWGTEAFF.

In DNA, the CDR3 is TGCGCCAGCAGCCAAGTACGGGCAGAGCATTCACCCCTCCACTTT. It is translated as CASSQVRAEHSPLHF. The chain is built from TRBV4-3 and TRBJ1-6; no reliable D call. Germline V gene sequence: CDR1 LGHNA, CDR2 YSLEER. CDR3 length equals 15 residues. V was pared by 1 base and J by 8 bases, with 12 bases between.

This chain joins TRBV20-1 and TRBJ1-3; D is undetermined. The CDR3 length is 14 residues. CDR1 is DFQATT, CDR2 SNEGSKA, per germline (reference sequence). V gave up 1 base and J gave up 0 bases, with 7 bases separating them. Here the CDR3 reads CSARVGVSGNTIYF. The CDR3, as DNA: TGCAGTGCTAGAGTCGGGGTCTCTGGAAACACCATATATTTT.

This clonotype was detected a few times. The chain joins TRBV10-3 to TRBJ2-3; D possibly matches TRBD1 or TRBD2 (5 bases each). V was shortened by 4 bases and J by 6 bases, with 17 bases between the two germline ends. From germline, CDR1 is ENHRY and CDR2 SYGVKD. The CDR3 consists of 15 residues. CDR3 sequence (DNA): TGTGCCATCAGTGCTGGCCAGGGAGAGGTTGATACGCAGTATTTT. Encoded protein: CAISAGQGEVDTQYF.

V gene TRBV15 combines with J gene TRBJ1-5; D unresolved. Trimming cost V 4 bases and J 0 bases, with 7 bases left between them. The CDR3 totals 14 residues. Germline CDR1 is LNHNV and CDR2 is YYDKDF (reference sequence). CDR3 bases: TGTGCCACCAGCAAATACGGTAGCAATCAGCCCCAGCATTTT. Residues: CATSKYGSNQPQHF.

This chain connects TRBV7-2 to TRBJ2-5, with 11 bases lining up with TRBD1. Germline V gene sequence: CDR1 SGHTA, CDR2 FQGNSA. The CDR3 is 16 residues long. Losses at the gene ends were 5 bases for V and 1 base for J; bases not matched to a gene: 6. The CDR3 here is CASSHWTGGSQETQYF. The DNA for the CDR3 is TGTGCCAGCAGCCACTGGACAGGGGGCAGCCAAGAGACCCAGTACTTC.

This clonotype was seen ten or more times. The chain combines TRBV7-3 with TRBJ2-4; D not resolved. The V gene's germline CDR1 is SGHTA and CDR2 FQGTGA. The CDR3 contains 13 residues. Trimming cost V 5 bases and J 2 bases, with 7 bases left between them. CDR3 coding DNA: TGTGCCAGCAGCCCTTACACCAAAAACATTCAGTACTTC. It codes for CASSPYTKNIQYF.

This clonotype was observed many times. The chain links TRBV11-2 to TRBJ2-3, with 9 nucleotides matching TRBD1. Germline values: CDR1 SGHAT, CDR2 FQNNGV. There are 15 residues in the CDR3. Trimming took 4 bases from V and 3 from J; bases not matched to a gene: 5. In DNA form, the CDR3 reads TGTGCCAGCAGCTCGGGGACAGGGTTGACAGATACGCAGTATTTT. This sequence encodes CASSSGTGLTDTQYF.

The chain couples TRBV5-6 to TRBJ2-5; TRBD2 matches 9 bases. The trim removed 3 bases at V and 2 bases at J, leaving 8 bases unmatched. Germline V gene lookup returns CDR1 SGHDT and CDR2 YYEEEE. The CDR3 totals 16 residues. The CDR3 nucleotides are TGTGCCAGCAGCTGGTCCGCGGGGGGGACACAAGAGACCCAGTACTTC. Translated, it gives CASSWSAGGTQETQYF.

This clonotype was found a few times. The chain employs TRBV2 and TRBJ2-7; no firm D call. The germline V gene has CDR1 SNHLY and CDR2 FYNNEI. This CDR3 is 14 amino acids long. The germline V and J ends were trimmed by 1 base and 2 bases, with 9 bases remaining between them. Here the CDR3 reads CASSEDWNPYEQYF. The CDR3 nucleotides read TGTGCCAGCAGTGAAGACTGGAATCCCTACGAGCAGTACTTC.

This clonotype was detected only a few times. The chain combines TRBV20-1 with TRBJ2-1; TRBD2 agrees at 8 bases. The length of the CDR3 is 14 residues. Germline V gene data show CDR1 as DFQATT and CDR2 as SNEGSKA (reference sequence). The trim removed 1 base at V and 4 bases at J, leaving 3 bases unmatched. CDR3 sequence: CSARVAGPYNEQFF. CDR3 DNA sequence: TGCAGTGCTAGAGTAGCGGGACCATACAATGAGCAGTTCTTC.

Ten or more counts support this clonotype. CDR3 sequence reads: CASSRQTLETQYF. The CDR3, as DNA: TGTGCCAGCAGCCGACAGACCTTAGAGACCCAGTACTTC. The chain combines TRBV7-6 with TRBJ2-5; D is possibly TRBD1 (5 bases). The CDR3 runs to 13 residues. The V and J ends lost 5 bases and 4 bases respectively, with 11 bases between them. CDR1 and CDR2 from the germline V gene are SGHVS and FNYEAQ.

The J gene is TRBJ2-1, the V gene TRBV6-2 or TRBV6-3, with D possibly being TRBD1 (5 bases). There are 16 residues in the CDR3. Trimming took 6 bases from V and 8 from J, leaving 23 bases between them. Per the germline V gene, CDR1 is MNHEY and CDR2 is SVGEGT. This CDR3 is CASSKRMAVQDDEQFF. CDR3 sequence (DNA): TGTGCCAGCAGCAAAAGGATGGCTGTACAGGACGATGAGCAGTTCTTC.

The chain couples TRBV18 to TRBJ2-5, with TRBD1 matching over 8 bases. J lost 5 bases, V lost 3 bases, and 5 bases had no gene match. Germline V gives CDR1 KGHSH, CDR2 LQKENI. The CDR3 extends over 14 amino acids. The CDR3 sequence is CASSPGQDLETQYF. CDR3 coding DNA: TGTGCCAGCTCACCGGGACAGGATTTGGAGACCCAGTACTTC.

This rearrangement joins TRBV12-3 or TRBV12-4 to TRBJ2-3; TRBD2 is a possible D gene (5 bases). The CDR3 loop spans 13 amino acids. V gave up 6 bases and J gave up 7 bases, with 14 bases separating them. The CDR3 spells CASSSGRGNTQYF. Here the CDR3 DNA reads TGTGCCAGCAGCTCTGGCCGAGGGAATACGCAGTATTTT.

This clonotype was counted at least ten times. The chain is built from TRBV7-2 and TRBJ2-1, with 13 positions matching TRBD2. V shed 2 bases and J 11 bases; nucleotides not matched to a gene: 3. The CDR3 sequence is 14 residues long. The germline V gene encodes CDR1 SGHTA and CDR2 FQGNSA. In DNA, the CDR3 is TGTGCCAGCAGCTTACAACTAGCGGGGGGGCAGCAGTTCTTC. Its protein product is CASSLQLAGGQQFF.

This clonotype was recorded at least ten times. J is TRBJ2-1 and V is TRBV5-1; D unresolved. CDR3 length: 15 residues. V was trimmed by 2 bases and J by 1 base, leaving 10 bases between them. Germline lookup yields CDR1 SGHRS and CDR2 YFSETQ. In DNA form, the CDR3 reads TGCGCCAGCAGCTTCGATCAGTCTTCCTACAATGAGCAGTTCTTC. As protein: CASSFDQSSYNEQFF.

CDR3: CASSSQAGLGQPQHF. In DNA, the CDR3 is TGTGCCAGCAGTTCTCAGGCGGGGCTGGGTCAGCCCCAGCATTTT. This chain connects TRBV12-3 or TRBV12-4 to TRBJ1-5; maybe TRBD1 (5 bases). The V end lost 4 bases, the J end lost 6 bases, and 16 bases lay between the germline ends. This CDR3 region has 15 residues.

Regarding this clonotype: A much larger clone lies a single base off, so this may be a read error. This sequence joins TRBV4-2 and TRBJ1-1, with D perhaps matching TRBD1 (6 bases). CDR1 and CDR2 from the germline V gene are LGHNA and YNFKEQ. The CDR3 contains 18 residues. CDR3: CASRQDLQGGTLNTEAFF. CDR3 coding DNA: TGTGCCAGCAGACAAGATCTGCAAGGGGGGACTCTGAACACTGAAGCTTTCTTT.

This clonotype was seen a few times. The CDR3 bases are TGCGCCAGCAGCTTGCGAGGGACTAGCGGGGGCCAGGGCTACGAGCAGTACTTC. Translation gives CASSLRGTSGGQGYEQYF. V usage is TRBV5-1 and J usage is TRBJ2-7; 14 bases match TRBD2. Germline CDR1 reads SGHRS; CDR2 reads YFSETQ. V shed 1 base and J 3 bases; nucleotides not matched to a gene: 9. This CDR3 region has 18 residues.

This clonotype was seen a handful of times. The chain uses TRBV30 and TRBJ1-5; the match to TRBD1 covers 7 bases. The germline V gene has CDR1 GTSNPN and CDR2 SVGIG (reference sequence). V shed 2 bases, J shed 7 bases, and the junction held 8 bases outside the gene matches. This CDR3 is 14 amino acids long. CDR3 sequence: CAWSRDRVNQPQHF. The CDR3 region has the DNA TGTGCCTGGAGTCGAGACAGGGTTAACCAGCCCCAGCATTTT.

The chain carries TRBV27 and TRBJ1-6, with D perhaps matching TRBD1 (5 bases). The V end was cut by 5 bases, the J end by 9 bases, with 17 bases between. The CDR3 length is 15 residues. Germline V gene data show CDR1 as MNHEY and CDR2 as SMNVEV (reference sequence). The CDR3 region has the DNA TGTGCCAGCAGTCCCGGCTGGGGTGGGGGTTCACCCCTCCACTTT. Translating gives CASSPGWGGGSPLHF.

V and J are TRBV20-1 and TRBJ2-5; 8 bases match TRBD1. The length of the CDR3 is 14 residues. Germline lookup yields CDR1 DFQATT and CDR2 SNEGSKA (reference sequence). The J segment lost 5 bases and the V segment lost 5 bases, leaving 10 bases of the junction unmatched. The DNA for the CDR3 is TGCAGTGCTCGTTCGACAGGGGCTGGGGAGACCCAGTACTTC. Translation gives CSARSTGAGETQYF.

This clonotype was recorded at least ten times. This chain connects TRBV5-1 to TRBJ2-1; the match to TRBD1 covers 7 bases. V lost 4 bases, J lost 6 bases, and 10 bases stayed unmatched. Germline values: CDR1 SGHRS, CDR2 YFSETQ. This CDR3 spans 15 amino acids. For the CDR3, the DNA is TGCGCCAGCAGCCAGAGACAGGGTAGAAGCAATGAGCAGTTCTTC. Amino acids: CASSQRQGRSNEQFF.

The CDR3 loop reads CASSQGALETQYF. The CDR3 DNA is TGCGCCAGCAGCCAGGGGGCGTTAGAGACCCAGTACTTC. The chain recombines TRBV4-1 with TRBJ2-5, with a tentative D call TRBD1 (6 bases). The CDR3 runs 13 residues. Germline-derived CDR1 and CDR2 are MGHRA and YSYEKL. V was clipped by 3 bases and J by 4 bases, with 9 bases between them.

In this sample, this clonotype turned up a few times. J is TRBJ2-7 and V is TRBV27; D perhaps matches TRBD2 (6 bases). Germline values: CDR1 MNHEY, CDR2 SMNVEV (reference sequence). This CDR3 has 14 amino acids. Between the trimmed V and J ends, which lost 3 bases and 5 bases, there was a span of 14 bases. The CDR3 DNA follows: TGTGCCAGCAGTTTGGTCGGAGGGGAGCACGAGCAGTACGTC. The encoded protein is CASSLVGGEHEQYV.